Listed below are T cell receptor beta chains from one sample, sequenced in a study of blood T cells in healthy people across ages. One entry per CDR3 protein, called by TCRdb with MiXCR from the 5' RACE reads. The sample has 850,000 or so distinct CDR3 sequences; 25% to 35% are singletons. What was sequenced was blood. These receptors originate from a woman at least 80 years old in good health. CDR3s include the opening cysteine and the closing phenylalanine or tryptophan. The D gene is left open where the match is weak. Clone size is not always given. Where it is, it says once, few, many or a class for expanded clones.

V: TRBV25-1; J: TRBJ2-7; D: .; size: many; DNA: TGTGCCAGTCGAATCACCAAAGGCGTTCAGGGACTCGAGCAGTACTTC; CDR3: CASRITKGVQGLEQYF
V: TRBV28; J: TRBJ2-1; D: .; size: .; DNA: TGTGCCAGCAGCCTTGGCGGGGGCGGAAGAGAGACCCAGTTCTTC; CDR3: CASSLGGGGRETQFF
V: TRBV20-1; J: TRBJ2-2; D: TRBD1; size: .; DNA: TGCAGTGCTTCCACAGGGGCCTCAAACACCGGGGAGCTGTTTTTT; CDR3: CSASTGASNTGELFF
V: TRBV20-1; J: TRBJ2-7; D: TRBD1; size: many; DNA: TGCAGTACGGAAGATCCGGGACAGAGCTCCTACGAGCAGTACTTC; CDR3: CSTEDPGQSSYEQYF
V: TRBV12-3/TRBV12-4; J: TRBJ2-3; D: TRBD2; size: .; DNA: TGTGCCAGCAGCCAAAGCGGGGGGACCTCAGATGCGCAGTATTTT; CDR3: CASSQSGGTSDAQYF
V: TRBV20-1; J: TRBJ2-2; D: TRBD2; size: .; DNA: TGCAGTGCTAGAGATCGAGTTAGCGGGGGGGCCACCGGGGAGCTGTTTTTT; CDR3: CSARDRVSGGATGELFF
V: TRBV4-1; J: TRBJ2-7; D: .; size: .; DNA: TGCACCAGCAGCCAAGTCTCCAGGGGGGGACTGGGCGAGCAGTACTTC; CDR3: CTSSQVSRGGLGEQYF
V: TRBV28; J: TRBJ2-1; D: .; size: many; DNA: TGTGCCAGCAGTTTATGGGTGAGGGACCGCTCCTACAATGAGCAGTTCTTC; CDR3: CASSLWVRDRSYNEQFF
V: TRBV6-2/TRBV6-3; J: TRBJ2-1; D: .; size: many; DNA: TGTGCCAGCAGACCAGGAAGGGGCAATGAGCAGTTCTTC; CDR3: CASRPGRGNEQFF
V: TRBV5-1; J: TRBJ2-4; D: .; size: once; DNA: TGCGCCAGCAGCTCCGGCCTGATGGGAGTAGGCAAAAACATTCAGTACTTC; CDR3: CASSSGLMGVGKNIQYF
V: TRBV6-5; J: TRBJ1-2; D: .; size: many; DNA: TGTGCCAGCAAGGAAGGGGTAAACTATGGCTACACCTTC; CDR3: CASKEGVNYGYTF
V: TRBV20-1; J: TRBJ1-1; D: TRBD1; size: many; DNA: TGCAGTGCGCCCGGGACAGGAAGAACTGAAGCTTTCTTT; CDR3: CSAPGTGRTEAFF
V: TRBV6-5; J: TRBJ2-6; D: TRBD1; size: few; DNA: TGTGCCAGCAGCTTATCTACAGGGGCCCCGGGTAGGGCCAACGTCCTGACTTTC; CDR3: CASSLSTGAPGRANVLTF
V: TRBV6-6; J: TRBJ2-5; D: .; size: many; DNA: TGTGCCAGCGGTAGGGGTGGGGAGACCCAGTACTTC; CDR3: CASGRGGETQYF
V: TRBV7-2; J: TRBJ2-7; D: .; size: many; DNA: TGTGCCAGCAGCTCTCTGGAAGAGCAGTACTTC; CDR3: CASSSLEEQYF
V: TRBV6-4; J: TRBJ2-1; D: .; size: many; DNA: TGTGCCAGCAGTTCGGACAATCTTAACAATGAGCAGTTCTTC; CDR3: CASSSDNLNNEQFF